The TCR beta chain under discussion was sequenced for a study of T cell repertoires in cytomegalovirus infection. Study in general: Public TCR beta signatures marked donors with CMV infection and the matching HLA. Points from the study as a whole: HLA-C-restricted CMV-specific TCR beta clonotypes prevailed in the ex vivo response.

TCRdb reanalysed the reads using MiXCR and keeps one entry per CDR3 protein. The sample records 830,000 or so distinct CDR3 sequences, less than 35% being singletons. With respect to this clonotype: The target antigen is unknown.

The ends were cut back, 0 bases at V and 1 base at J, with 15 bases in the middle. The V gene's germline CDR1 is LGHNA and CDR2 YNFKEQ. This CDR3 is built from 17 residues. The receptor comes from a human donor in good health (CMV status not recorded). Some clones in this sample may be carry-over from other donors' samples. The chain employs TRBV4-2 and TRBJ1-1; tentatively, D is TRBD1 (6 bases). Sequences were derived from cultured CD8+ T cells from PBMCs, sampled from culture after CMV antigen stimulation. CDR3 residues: CASSQDWLAGANTEAFF. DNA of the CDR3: TGTGCCAGCAGCCAAGATTGGTTGGCAGGGGCGAACACTGAAGCTTTCTTT.